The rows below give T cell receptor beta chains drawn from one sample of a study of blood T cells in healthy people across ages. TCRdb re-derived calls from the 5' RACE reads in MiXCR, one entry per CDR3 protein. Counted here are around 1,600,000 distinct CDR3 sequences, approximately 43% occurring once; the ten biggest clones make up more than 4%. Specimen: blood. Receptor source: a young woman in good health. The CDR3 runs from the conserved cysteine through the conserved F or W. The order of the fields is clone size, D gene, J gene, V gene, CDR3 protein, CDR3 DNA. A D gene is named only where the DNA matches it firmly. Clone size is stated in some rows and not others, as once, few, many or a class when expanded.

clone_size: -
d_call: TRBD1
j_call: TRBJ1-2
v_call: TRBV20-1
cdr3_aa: CSATPDRVKNYGYTF
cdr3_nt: TGCAGTGCTACCCCTGACAGGGTAAAAAACTATGGCTACACCTTC

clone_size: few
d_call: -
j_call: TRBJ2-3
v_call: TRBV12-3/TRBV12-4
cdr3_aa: CASSTTQVSTDTQYF
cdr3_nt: TGTGCCAGCAGTACAACACAAGTCTCCACAGATACGCAGTATTTT

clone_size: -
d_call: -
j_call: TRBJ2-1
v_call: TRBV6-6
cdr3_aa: CASSYSSRGFYNEQFF
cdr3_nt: TGTGCCAGCAGTTACTCGAGCAGGGGATTCTACAATGAGCAGTTCTTC

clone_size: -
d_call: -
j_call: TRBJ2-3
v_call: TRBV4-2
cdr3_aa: CASSQDATGTDTQYF
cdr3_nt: TGTGCCAGCAGCCAAGATGCGACGGGCACAGATACGCAGTATTTT

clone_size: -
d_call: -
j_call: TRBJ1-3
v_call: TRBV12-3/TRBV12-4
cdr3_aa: CASSLEGSIYF
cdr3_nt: TGTGCCAGCAGTTTGGAGGGATCCATATATTTT

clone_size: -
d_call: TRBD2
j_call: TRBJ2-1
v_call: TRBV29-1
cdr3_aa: CSVELGLAGDTFSYNEQFF
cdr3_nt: TGCAGCGTTGAGCTGGGACTAGCGGGGGACACCTTTTCCTACAATGAGCAGTTCTTC

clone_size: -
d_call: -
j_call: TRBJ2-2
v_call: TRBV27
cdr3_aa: CASSLWAGELFF
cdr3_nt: TGTGCCAGCAGTTTATGGGCCGGGGAGCTGTTTTTT

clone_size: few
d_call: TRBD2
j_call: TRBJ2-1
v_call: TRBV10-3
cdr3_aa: CAISDWSSGGNEQFF
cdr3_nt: TGTGCCATCAGTGATTGGTCTAGCGGGGGCAATGAGCAGTTCTTC

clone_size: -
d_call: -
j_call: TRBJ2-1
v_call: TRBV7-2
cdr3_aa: CASSFRVPSNEQFF
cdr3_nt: TGTGCCAGCAGCTTCCGGGTCCCGAGCAATGAGCAGTTCTTC

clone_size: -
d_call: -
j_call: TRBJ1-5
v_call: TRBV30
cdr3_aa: CAWSVLRRDQPQHF
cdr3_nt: TGTGCCTGGAGTGTACTCCGCCGGGATCAGCCCCAGCATTTT

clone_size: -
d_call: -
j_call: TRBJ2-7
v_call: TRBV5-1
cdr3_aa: CASSLHRDSGNEQYF
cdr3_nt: TGCGCCAGCAGCTTGCACAGGGATTCGGGAAATGAGCAGTACTTC

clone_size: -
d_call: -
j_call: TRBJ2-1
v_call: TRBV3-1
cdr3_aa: CASSQEDRGLRAYNEQFF
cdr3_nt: TGTGCCAGCAGCCAAGAAGATAGGGGCCTCAGGGCCTACAATGAGCAGTTCTTC

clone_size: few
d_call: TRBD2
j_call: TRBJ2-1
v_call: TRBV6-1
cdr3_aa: CATDGGSEQFF
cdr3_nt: TGTGCCACAGACGGGGGGAGCGAGCAGTTCTTC

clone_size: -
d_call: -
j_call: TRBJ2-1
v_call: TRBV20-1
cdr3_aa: CSAPLRQGGNEQFF
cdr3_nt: TGCAGTGCCCCGCTCCGCCAGGGGGGCAATGAGCAGTTCTTC

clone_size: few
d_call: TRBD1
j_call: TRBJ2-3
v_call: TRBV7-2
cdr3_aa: CASSLTPGQYKADTQYF
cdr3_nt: TGTGCCAGCAGCTTAACCCCGGGACAGTATAAGGCAGATACGCAGTATTTT

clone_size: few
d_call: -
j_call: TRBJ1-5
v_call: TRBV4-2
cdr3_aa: CASSQDEHQPQHF
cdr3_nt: TGTGCCAGCAGCCAAGATGAACATCAGCCCCAGCATTTT

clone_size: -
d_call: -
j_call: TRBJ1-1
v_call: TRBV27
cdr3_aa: CASSLQDLNTEAFF
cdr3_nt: TGTGCCAGCAGTTTACAGGATTTGAACACTGAAGCTTTCTTT

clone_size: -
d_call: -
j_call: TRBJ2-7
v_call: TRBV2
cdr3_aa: CASIDKLGRSTYEQYF
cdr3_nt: TGTGCCAGCATCGATAAGCTCGGCAGGTCAACCTACGAGCAGTACTTC

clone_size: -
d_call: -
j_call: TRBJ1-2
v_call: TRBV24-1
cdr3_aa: CATSDLSRDYGYTF
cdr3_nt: TGTGCCACCAGTGATTTATCCAGGGACTATGGCTACACCTTC

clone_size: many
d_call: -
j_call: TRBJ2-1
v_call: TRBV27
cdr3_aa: CASSLRRSSYNEQFF
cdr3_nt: TGTGCCAGCAGCTTGAGGCGGAGCTCCTACAATGAGCAGTTCTTC

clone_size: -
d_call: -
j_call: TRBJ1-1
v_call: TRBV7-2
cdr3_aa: CASTLLGVLNTEAFF
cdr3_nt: TGTGCCAGCACCCTCTTGGGGGTCTTGAACACTGAAGCTTTCTTT

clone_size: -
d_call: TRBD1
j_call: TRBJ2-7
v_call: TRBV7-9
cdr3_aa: CASMQGDEQYF
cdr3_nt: TGTGCCAGTATGCAGGGGGACGAGCAGTACTTC

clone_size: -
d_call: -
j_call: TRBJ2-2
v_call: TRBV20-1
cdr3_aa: CSARAPGGELFF
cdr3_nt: TGCAGTGCTAGAGCCCCGGGCGGGGAGCTGTTTTTT

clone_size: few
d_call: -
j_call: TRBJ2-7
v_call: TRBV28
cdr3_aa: CASSPRRGPAYEQYF
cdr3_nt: TGTGCCAGCAGTCCAAGGCGAGGACCTGCCTACGAGCAGTACTTC

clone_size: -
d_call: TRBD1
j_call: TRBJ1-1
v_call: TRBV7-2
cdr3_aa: CASRRTGTTEAFF
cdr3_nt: TGTGCCAGCAGAAGGACAGGGACCACTGAAGCTTTCTTT